Only one count was recorded for the clone carrying this TCR beta chain. The germline V gene has CDR1 GTSNPN and CDR2 SVGIG (reference sequence). This CDR3 has 16 residues. Trimming stripped 3 bases from V and 0 bases from J, with 15 bases between. This specimen belongs to a study of blood T cell repertoires in COVID-19. Study-level background: The origin of the acute and convalescent COVID-19 samples was the United States, Italy and Spain. Sample material is recorded as cDNA or gDNA derived from T cells, B-cell-depleted T cells, or PBMCs.

As originally analysed: From reference gene primer amplification, estimates of nucleated cell counts were derived. TCRdb's table, derived via immunoSEQ multiplex PCR, lists solely in-frame clones and lacks some. For V, J and clone size, that table is used; D and trimming come from the DNA. This sample has 35,000 to 45,000 clones, with about 88% found just once. The source is a human donor in a cohort sampled during active COVID-19. Sequenced input: peripheral blood. The chain is built from TRBV30 and TRBJ1-5, with D uncertain. The CDR3 region has the DNA TGTGCCTGGAGCACGGGAAGTTCTCATAGCAATCAGCCCCAGCATTTT. Translation: CAWSTGSSHSNQPQHF.